This T cell receptor beta chain was found in a study of blood T cell repertoires in COVID-19. Overall study context: Acute-phase and convalescent COVID-19 samples originated in the United States, Italy and Spain. Sample material is recorded as cDNA or gDNA derived from T cells, B-cell-depleted T cells, or PBMCs.

In the original analysis: Scientists estimated how many nucleated cells there were by amplifying reference gene primers. This table comes from immunoSEQ multiplex PCR, and its TCRdb copy is limited to in-frame clones, with some not included. For V, J and clone size, that table is used; D and trimming come from the DNA. The sample has nearly 200,000 clones, roughly nine tenths seen once; the top ten hold 0.65% to 0.95%. CDR1 and CDR2 from the germline V gene are MNHEY and SVGEGT. CDR3 size: 13 residues. The V and J ends lost 6 bases and 4 bases respectively, with 13 bases between them. The sample consisted of peripheral blood. This chain joins TRBV6-2 or TRBV6-3 and TRBJ2-7; perhaps TRBD1 as D (5 bases). The sequence was collected from a woman in her 70s with acute or convalescent COVID-19. The CDR3 sequence: CASSRAGAYEQYF. As DNA, the CDR3 is TGTGCCAGCAGCAGAGCTGGGGCGTACGAGCAGTACTTC.